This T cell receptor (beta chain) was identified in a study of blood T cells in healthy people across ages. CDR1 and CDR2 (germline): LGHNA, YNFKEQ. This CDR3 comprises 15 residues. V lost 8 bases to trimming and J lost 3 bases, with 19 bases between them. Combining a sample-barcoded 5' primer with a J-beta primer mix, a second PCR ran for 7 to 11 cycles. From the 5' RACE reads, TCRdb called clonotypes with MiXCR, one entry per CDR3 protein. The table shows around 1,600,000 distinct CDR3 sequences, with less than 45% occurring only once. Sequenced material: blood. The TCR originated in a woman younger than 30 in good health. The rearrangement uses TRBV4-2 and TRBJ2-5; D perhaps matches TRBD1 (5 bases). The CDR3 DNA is TGTGCCAGCGGCTTCCCAGGCTGGGGCGAAGAGACCCAGTACTTC. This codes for CASGFPGWGEETQYF.